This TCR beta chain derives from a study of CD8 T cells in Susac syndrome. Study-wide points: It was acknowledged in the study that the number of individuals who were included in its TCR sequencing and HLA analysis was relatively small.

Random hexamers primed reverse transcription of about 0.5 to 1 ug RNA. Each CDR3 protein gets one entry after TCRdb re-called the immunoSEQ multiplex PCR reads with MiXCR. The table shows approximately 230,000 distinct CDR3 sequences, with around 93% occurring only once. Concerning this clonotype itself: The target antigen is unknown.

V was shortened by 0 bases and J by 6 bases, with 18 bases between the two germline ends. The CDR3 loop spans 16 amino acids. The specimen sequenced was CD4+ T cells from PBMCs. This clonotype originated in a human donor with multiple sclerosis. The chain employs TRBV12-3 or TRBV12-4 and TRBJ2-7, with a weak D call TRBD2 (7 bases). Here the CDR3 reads CASSLAGGPIGGEQYF. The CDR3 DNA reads TGTGCCAGCAGTTTAGCGGGGGGGCCAATTGGCGGCGAGCAGTACTTC.